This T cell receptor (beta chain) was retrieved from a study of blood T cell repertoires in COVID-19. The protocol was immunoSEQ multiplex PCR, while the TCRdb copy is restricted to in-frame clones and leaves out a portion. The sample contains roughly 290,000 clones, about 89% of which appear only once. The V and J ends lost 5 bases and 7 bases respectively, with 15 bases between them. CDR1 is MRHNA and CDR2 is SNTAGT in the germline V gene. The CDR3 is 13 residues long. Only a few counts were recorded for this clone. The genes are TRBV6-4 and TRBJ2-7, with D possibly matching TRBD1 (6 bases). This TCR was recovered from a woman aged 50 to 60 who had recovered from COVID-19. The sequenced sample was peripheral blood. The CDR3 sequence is CASSKTGTGEQYF. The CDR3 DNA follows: TGTGCCAGCAGTAAAACAGGGACGGGGGAGCAGTACTTC.